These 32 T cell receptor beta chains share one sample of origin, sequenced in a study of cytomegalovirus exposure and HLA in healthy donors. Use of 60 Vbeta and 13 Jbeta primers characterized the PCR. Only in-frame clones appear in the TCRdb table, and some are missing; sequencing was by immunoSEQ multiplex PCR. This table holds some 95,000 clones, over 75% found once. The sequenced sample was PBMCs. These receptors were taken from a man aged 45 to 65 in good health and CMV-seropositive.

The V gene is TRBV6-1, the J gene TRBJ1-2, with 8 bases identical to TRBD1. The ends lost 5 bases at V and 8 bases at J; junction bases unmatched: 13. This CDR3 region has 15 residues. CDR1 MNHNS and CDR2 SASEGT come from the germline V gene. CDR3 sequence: CASSKTGQGKEGYTF. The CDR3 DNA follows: TGTGCCAGCAGTAAGACCGGACAGGGAAAGGAAGGCTACACCTTC.

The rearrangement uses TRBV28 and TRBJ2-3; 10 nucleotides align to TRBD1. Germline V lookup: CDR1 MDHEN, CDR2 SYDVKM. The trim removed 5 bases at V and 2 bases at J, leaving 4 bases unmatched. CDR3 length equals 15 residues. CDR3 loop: CASSGQGGFTDTQYF. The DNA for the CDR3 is TGTGCCAGCAGTGGACAGGGGGGTTTCACAGATACGCAGTATTTT.

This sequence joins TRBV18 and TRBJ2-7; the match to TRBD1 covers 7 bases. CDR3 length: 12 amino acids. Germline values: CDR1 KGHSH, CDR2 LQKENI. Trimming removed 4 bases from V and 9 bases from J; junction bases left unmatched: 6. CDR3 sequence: CASSHDRDWQYF. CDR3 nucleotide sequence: TGTGCCAGCTCACACGACAGGGATTGGCAGTACTTC.

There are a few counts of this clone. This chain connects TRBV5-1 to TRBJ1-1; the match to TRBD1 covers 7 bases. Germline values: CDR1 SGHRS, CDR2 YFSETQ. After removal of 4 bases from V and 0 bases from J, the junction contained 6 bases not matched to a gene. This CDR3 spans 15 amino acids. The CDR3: CASSPQTGLNTEAFF. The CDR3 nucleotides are TGCGCCAGCAGCCCGCAGACAGGGTTGAACACTGAAGCTTTCTTT.

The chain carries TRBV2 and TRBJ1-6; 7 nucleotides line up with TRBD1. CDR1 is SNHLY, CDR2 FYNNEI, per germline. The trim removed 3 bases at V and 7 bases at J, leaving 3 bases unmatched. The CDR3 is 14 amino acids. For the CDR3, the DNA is TGTGCCAGCAGTGACGGGACAGTAAATTCACCCCTCCACTTT. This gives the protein CASSDGTVNSPLHF.

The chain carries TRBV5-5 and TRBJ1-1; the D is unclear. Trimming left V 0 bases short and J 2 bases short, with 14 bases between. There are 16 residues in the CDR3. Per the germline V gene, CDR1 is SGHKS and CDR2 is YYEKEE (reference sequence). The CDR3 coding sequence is TGTGCCAGCAGCTTGGCCAAGCTCGGGGTCAACACTGAAGCTTTCTTT. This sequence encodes CASSLAKLGVNTEAFF.

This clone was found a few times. Written as DNA, the CDR3 is TGCGCCAGCAGCCAAGATTTTCCGCGGGAGGTTAACGAGCAGTACTTC. Its protein product is CASSQDFPREVNEQYF. The gene calls are TRBV4-3 and TRBJ2-7, with 8 bases aligning to TRBD2. This CDR3 comprises 16 residues. Germline trimming cut 0 bases from V and 5 bases from J; bases unmatched to any gene: 9. Germline loops: CDR1 LGHNA, CDR2 YSLEER.

The CDR3 nucleotides are TGTGCCAGCTCAACGAAATCGGGACAGGGCTACGAGCAGTACTTC. Protein sequence: CASSTKSGQGYEQYF. The chain uses TRBV18 and TRBJ2-7; 9 nucleotides match TRBD1. The CDR3 is 15 amino acids. Germline CDR1 and CDR2: KGHSH and LQKENI. V was pared by 5 bases and J by 3 bases, with 8 bases of the junction left unmatched.

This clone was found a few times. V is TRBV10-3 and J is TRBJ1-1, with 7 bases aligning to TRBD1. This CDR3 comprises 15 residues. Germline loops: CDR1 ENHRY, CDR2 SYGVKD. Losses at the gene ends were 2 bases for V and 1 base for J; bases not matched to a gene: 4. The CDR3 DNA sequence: TGTGCCATCAGTGAGCTACAGGGGACGAACACTGAAGCTTTCTTT. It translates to CAISELQGTNTEAFF.

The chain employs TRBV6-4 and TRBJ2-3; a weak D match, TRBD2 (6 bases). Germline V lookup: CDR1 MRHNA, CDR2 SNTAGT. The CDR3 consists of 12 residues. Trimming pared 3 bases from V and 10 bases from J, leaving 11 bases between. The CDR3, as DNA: TGTGCCAGCAGTGAGACTAGTGGGCCGCAGTATTTT. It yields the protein CASSETSGPQYF.

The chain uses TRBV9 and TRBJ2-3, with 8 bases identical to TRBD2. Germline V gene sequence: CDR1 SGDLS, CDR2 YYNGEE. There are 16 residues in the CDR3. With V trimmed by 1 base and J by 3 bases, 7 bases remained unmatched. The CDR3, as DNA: TGTGCCAGCAGCGTATCAAGCGGGAGACTAACAGATACGCAGTATTTT. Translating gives CASSVSSGRLTDTQYF. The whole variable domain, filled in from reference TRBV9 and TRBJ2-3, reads DSGVTQTPKHLITATGQRVTLRCSPRSGDLSVYWYQQSLDQGLQFLIQYYNGEERAKGNILERFSAQQFPDLHSELNLSSLELGDSALYFCASSVSSGRLTDTQYFGPGTRLTVL.

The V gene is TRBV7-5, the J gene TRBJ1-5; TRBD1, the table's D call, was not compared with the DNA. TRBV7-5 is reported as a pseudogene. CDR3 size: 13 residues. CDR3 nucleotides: TGTGCCAGCGATCAGGGGCCCCATCAGCCCCAGCATTTT. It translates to CASDQGPHQPQHF.

CDR3 protein: CASRRGADGTAHEQFF. The CDR3 bases are TGCGCCAGCAGACGTGGGGCGGACGGGACAGCTCATGAGCAGTTCTTC. This chain connects TRBV5-1 to TRBJ2-1; 7 positions match TRBD1. Germline CDR1 reads SGHRS; CDR2 reads YFSETQ. V gave up 5 bases and J gave up 8 bases; unmatched junction bases: 16. CDR3 length: 16 amino acids.

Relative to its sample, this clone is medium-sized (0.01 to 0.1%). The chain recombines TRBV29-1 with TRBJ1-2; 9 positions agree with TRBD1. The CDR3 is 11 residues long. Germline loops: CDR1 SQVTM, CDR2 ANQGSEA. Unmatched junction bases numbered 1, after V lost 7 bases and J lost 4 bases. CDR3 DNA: TGCAGCGCGGACAGGGGCTATGGCTACACCTTC. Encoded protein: CSADRGYGYTF.

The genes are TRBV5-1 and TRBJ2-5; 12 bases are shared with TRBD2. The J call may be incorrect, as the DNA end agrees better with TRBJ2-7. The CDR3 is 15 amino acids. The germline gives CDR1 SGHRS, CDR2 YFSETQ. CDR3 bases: TGCGCCAGCAGCTGGGATGGGACTAGCGGGTACGAGCAGTACTTC. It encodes CASSWDGTSGYEQYF.

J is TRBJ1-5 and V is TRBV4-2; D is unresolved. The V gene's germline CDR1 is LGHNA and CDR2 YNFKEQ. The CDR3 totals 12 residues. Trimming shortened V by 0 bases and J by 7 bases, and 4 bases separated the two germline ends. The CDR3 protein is CASSQEHQPQHF. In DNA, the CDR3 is TGTGCCAGCAGCCAAGAACACCAGCCCCAGCATTTT.

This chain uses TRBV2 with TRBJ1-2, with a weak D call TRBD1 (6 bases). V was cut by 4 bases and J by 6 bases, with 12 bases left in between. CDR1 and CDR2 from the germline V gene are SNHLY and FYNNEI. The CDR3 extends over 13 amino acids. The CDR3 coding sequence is TGTGCCAGCAGTGTCCGGGGGGCTGATGGCTACACCTTC. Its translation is CASSVRGADGYTF. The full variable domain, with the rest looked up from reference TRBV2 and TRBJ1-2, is EPEVTQTPSHQVTQMGQEVILRCVPISNHLYFYWYRQILGQKVEFLVSFYNNEISEKSEIFDDQFSVERPDGSNFTLKIRSTKLEDSAMYFCASSVRGADGYTFGSGTRLTVV.

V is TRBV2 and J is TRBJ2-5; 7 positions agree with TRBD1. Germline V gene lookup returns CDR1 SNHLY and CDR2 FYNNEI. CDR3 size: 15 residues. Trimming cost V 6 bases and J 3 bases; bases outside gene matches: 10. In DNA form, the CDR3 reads TGTGCCAGCAGCAATAGACTGGGGACAGAAGAGACCCAGTACTTC. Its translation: CASSNRLGTEETQYF. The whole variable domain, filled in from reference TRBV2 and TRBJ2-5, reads EPEVTQTPSHQVTQMGQEVILRCVPISNHLYFYWYRQILGQKVEFLVSFYNNEISEKSEIFDDQFSVERPDGSNFTLKIRSTKLEDSAMYFCASSNRLGTEETQYFGPGTRLLVL.

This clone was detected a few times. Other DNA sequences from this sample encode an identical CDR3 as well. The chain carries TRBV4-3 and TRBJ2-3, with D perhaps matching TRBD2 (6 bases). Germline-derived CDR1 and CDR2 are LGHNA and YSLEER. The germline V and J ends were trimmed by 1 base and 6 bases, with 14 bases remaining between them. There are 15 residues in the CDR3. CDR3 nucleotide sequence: TGCGCCAGCAGCCAAGTTAGCGGTGGAAGGGATACGCAGTATTTT. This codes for CASSQVSGGRDTQYF.

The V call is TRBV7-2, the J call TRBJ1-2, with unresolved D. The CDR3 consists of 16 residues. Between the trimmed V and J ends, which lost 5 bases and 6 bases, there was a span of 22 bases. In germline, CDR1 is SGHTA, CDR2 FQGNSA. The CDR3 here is CASSVDGPRTFDGYTF. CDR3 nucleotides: TGTGCCAGCAGCGTCGACGGGCCGCGGACTTTTGATGGCTACACCTTC.

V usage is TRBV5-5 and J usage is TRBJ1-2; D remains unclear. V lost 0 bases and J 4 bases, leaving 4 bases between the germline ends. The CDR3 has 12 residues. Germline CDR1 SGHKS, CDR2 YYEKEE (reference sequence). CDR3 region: CASSLDIYGYTF. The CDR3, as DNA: TGTGCCAGCAGCTTGGACATCTATGGCTACACCTTC. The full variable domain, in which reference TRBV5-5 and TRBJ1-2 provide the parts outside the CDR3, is DAGVTQSPTHLIKTRGQQVTLRCSPISGHKSVSWYQQVLGQGPQFIFQYYEKEERGRGNFPDRFSARQFPNYSSELNVNALLLGDSALYLCASSLDIYGYTFGSGTRLTVV.

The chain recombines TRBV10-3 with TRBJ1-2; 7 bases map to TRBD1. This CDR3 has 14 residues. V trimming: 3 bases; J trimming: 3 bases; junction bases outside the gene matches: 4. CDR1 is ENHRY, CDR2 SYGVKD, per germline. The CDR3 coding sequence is TGTGCCATCAGTGAAGGGGGCGCGTACTATGGCTACACCTTC. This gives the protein CAISEGGAYYGYTF.

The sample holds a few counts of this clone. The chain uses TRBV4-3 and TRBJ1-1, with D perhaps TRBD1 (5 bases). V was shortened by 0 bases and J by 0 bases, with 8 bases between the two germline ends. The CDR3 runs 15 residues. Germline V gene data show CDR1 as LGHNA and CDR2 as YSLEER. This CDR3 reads CASSQDGGLNTEAFF. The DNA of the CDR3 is TGCGCCAGCAGCCAAGATGGGGGGTTGAACACTGAAGCTTTCTTT.

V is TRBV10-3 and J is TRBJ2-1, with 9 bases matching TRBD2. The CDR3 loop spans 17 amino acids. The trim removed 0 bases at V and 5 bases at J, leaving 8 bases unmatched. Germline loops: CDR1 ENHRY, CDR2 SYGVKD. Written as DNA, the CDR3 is TGTGCCATCAGTGAGTCTTCAAGACTAGCGGACAACAATGAGCAGTTCTTC. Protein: CAISESSRLADNNEQFF.

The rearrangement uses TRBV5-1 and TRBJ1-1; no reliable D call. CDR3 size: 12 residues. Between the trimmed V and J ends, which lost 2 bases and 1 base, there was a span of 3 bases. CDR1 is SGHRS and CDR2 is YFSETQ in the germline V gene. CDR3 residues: CASSFSNTEAFF. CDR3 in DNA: TGCGCCAGCAGCTTCTCGAACACTGAAGCTTTCTTT. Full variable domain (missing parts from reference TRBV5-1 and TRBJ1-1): KAGVTQTPRYLIKTRGQQVTLSCSPISGHRSVSWYQQTPGQGLQFLFEYFSETQRNKGNFPGRFSGRQFSNSRSEMNVSTLELGDSALYLCASSFSNTEAFFGQGTRLTVV.

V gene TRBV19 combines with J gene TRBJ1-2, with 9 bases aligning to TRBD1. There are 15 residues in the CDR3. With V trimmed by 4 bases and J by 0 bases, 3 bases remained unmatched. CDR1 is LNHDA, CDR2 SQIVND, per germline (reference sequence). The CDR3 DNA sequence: TGTGCCAGTAGTACGGACAGGGGATCTAACTATGGCTACACCTTC. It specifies CASSTDRGSNYGYTF.

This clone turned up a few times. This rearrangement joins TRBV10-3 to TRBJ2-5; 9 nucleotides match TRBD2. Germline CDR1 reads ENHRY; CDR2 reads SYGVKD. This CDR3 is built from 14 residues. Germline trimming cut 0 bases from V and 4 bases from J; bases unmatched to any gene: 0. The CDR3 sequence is CAISESAGGETQYF. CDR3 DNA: TGTGCCATCAGTGAGTCAGCGGGGGGAGAGACCCAGTACTTC.

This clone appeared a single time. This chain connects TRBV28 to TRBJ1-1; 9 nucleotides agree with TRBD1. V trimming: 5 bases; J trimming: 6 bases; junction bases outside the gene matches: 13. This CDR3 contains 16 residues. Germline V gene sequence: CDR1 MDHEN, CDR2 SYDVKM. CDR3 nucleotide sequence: TGTGCCAGCAGTCCTCCGGGACAGGGTATTCTCGCTGAAGCTTTCTTT. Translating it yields CASSPPGQGILAEAFF.

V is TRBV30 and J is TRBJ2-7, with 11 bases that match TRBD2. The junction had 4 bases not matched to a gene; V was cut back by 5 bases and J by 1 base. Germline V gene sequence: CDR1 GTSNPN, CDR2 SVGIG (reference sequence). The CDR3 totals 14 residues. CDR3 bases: TGTGCCTGGCATGCTAGCGGGGGGTCCTACGAGCAGTACTTC. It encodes CAWHASGGSYEQYF.

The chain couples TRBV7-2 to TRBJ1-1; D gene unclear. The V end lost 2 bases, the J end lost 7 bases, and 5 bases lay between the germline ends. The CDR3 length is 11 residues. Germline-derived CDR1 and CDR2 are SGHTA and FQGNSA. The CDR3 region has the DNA TGTGCCAGCAGCTTACAGGATGAAGCTTTCTTT. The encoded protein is CASSLQDEAFF.

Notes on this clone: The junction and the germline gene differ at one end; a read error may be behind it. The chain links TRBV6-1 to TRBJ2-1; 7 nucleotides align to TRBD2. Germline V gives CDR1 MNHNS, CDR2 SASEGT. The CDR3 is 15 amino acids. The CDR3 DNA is TGTGCCGGCAGTGGCGGGGGTCGATTCTACAATGAGCAGTTCTTC. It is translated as CAGSGGGRFYNEQFF.

CDR3 DNA sequence: TGTGCCATCAGTGATCCGACAGATACGCAGTATTTT. It encodes CAISDPTDTQYF. The chain combines TRBV10-3 with TRBJ2-3; no reliable D call. Germline V gives CDR1 ENHRY, CDR2 SYGVKD. V gave up 3 bases and J gave up 3 bases, with 4 bases separating them. The CDR3 is 12 residues long.